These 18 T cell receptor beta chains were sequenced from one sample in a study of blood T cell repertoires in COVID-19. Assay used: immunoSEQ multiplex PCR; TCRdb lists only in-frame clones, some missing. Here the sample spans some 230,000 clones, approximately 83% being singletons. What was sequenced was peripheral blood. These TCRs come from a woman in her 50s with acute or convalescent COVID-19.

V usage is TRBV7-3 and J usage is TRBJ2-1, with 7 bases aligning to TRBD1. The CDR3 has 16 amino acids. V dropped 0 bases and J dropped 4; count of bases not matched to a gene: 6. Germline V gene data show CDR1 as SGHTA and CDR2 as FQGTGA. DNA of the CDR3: TGTGCCAGCAGCTTAACTTCCGGGACAGCTTACAATGAGCAGTTCTTC. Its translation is CASSLTSGTAYNEQFF. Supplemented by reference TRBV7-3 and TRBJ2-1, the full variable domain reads GAGVSQTPSNKVTEKGKYVELRCDPISGHTALYWYRQSLGQGPEFLIYFQGTGAADDSGLPNDRFFAVRPEGSVSTLKIQRTERGDSAVYLCASSLTSGTAYNEQFFGPGTRLTVL.

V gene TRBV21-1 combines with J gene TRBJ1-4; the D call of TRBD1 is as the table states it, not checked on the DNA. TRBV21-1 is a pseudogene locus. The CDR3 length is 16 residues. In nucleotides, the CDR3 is TGTGCCAGCAGCAAACATCCCGCCAGGACTAATGAAAAACTGTTTTTT. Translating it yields CASSKHPARTNEKLFF.

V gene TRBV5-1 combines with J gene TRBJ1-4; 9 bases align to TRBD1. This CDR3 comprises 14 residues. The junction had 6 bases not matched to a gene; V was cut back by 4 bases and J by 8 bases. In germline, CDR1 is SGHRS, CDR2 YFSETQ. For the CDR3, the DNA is TGCGCCAGCAGCGGGGGACAGGGCAAGGAAAAACTGTTTTTT. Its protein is CASSGGQGKEKLFF. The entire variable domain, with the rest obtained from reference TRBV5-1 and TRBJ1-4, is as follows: KAGVTQTPRYLIKTRGQQVTLSCSPISGHRSVSWYQQTPGQGLQFLFEYFSETQRNKGNFPGRFSGRQFSNSRSEMNVSTLELGDSALYLCASSGGQGKEKLFFGSGTQLSVL.

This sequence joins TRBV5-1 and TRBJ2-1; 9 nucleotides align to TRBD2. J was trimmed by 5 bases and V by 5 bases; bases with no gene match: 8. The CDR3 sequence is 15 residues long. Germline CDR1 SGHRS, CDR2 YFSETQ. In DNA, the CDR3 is TGCGCCAGCAGTTCCTCGACTAGCGGTCACAATGAGCAGTTCTTC. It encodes CASSSSTSGHNEQFF.

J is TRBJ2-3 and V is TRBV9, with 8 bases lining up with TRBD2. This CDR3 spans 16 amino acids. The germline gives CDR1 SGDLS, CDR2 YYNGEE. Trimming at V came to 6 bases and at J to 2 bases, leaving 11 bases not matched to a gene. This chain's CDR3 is CASTSGGAVVTDTQYF. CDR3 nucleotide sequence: TGTGCCAGCACCTCGGGGGGGGCCGTGGTCACAGATACGCAGTATTTT.

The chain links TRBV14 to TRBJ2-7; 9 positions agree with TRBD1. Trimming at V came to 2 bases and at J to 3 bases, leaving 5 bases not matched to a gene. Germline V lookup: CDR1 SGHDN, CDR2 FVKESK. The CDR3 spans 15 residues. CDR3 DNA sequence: TGTGCCAGCAGCCAAACCGGGACAGGGTTCTACGAGCAGTACTTC. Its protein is CASSQTGTGFYEQYF.

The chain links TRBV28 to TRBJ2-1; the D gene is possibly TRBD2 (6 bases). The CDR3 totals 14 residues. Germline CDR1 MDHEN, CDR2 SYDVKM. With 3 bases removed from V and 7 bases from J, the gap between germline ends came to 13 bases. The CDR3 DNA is TGTGCCAGCAGTTTGACGGGACTCCCGAATGAGCAGTTCTTC. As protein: CASSLTGLPNEQFF. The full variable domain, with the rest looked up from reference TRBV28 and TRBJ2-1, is DVKVTQSSRYLVKRTGEKVFLECVQDMDHENMFWYRQDPGLGLRLIYFSYDVKMKEKGDIPEGYSVSREKKERFSLILESASTNQTSMYLCASSLTGLPNEQFFGPGTRLTVL.

The CDR3 loop reads CASSQTGGGNTIYF. In nucleotides, the CDR3 is TGTGCCAGCAGCCAGACAGGGGGCGGAAACACCATATATTTT. The rearrangement links TRBV11-2 to TRBJ1-3, with TRBD1 matching 10 bases. The CDR3 extends over 14 amino acids. Trimming cost V 5 bases and J 4 bases; bases outside gene matches: 2. CDR1 and CDR2 from the germline V gene are SGHAT and FQNNGV. The whole variable domain, remainder taken from reference TRBV11-2 and TRBJ1-3, is EAGVAQSPRYKIIEKRQSVAFWCNPISGHATLYWYQQILGQGPKLLIQFQNNGVVDDSQLPKDRFSAERLKGVDSTLKIQPAKLEDSAVYLCASSQTGGGNTIYFGEGSWLTVV.

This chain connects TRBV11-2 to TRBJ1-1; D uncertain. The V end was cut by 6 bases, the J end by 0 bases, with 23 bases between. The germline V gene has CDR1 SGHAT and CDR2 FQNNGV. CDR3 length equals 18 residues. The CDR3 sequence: CASSPRETGRVMNTEAFF. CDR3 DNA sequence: TGTGCCAGCAGTCCTCGGGAAACTGGGAGAGTGATGAACACTGAAGCTTTCTTT.

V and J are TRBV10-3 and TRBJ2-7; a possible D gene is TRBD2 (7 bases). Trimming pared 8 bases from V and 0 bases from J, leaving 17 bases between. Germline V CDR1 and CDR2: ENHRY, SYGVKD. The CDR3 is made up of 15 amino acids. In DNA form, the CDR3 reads TGTGCCATCGGCCGCGGCGGGGGCCACTCCTACGAGCAGTACTTC. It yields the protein CAIGRGGGHSYEQYF.

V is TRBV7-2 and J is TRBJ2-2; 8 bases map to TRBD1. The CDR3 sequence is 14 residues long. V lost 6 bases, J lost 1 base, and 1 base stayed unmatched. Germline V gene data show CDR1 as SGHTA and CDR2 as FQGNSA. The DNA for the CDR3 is TGTGCCAGCAGGGGACAGGAGAACACCGGGGAGCTGTTTTTT. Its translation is CASRGQENTGELFF.

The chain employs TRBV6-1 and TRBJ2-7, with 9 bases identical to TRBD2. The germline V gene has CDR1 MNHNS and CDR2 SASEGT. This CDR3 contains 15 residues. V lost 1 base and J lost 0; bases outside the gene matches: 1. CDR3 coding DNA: TGTGCCAGCAGTGAAGAACTAGCGGGCTCCTACGAGCAGTACTTC. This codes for CASSEELAGSYEQYF.

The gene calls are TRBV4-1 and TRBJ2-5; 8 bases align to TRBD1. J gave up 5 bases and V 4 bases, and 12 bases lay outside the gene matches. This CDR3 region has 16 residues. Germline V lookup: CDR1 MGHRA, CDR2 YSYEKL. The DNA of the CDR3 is TGCGCCAGCAGCCCAAGGTCGGCAGGGGGCTGGGAGACCCAGTACTTC. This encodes CASSPRSAGGWETQYF.

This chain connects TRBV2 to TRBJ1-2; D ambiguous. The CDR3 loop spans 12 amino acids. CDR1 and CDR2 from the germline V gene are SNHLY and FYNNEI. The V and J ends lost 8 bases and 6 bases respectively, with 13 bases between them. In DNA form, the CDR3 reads TGTGCCAGCCGGTGGAGTGCTGATGGCTACACCTTC. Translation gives CASRWSADGYTF.

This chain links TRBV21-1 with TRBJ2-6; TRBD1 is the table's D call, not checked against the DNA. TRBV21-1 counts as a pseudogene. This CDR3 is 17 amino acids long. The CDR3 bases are TGTGCCAGCCCACCGGGACAGGAGCACTCTGGGGCCAACGTCCTGACTTTC. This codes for CASPPGQEHSGANVLTF.

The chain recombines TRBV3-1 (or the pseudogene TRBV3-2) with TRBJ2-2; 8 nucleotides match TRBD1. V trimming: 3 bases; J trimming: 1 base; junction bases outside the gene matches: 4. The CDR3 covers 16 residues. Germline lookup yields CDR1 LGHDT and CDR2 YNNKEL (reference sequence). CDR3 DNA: TGTGCCAGCAGCCACTCCGGGACAGGGAACACCGGGGAGCTGTTTTTT. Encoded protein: CASSHSGTGNTGELFF.

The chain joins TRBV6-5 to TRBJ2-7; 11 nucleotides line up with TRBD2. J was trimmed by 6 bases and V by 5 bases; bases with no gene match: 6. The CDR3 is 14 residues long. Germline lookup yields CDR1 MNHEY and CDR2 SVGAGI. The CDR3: CASSTLAGVGEQYF. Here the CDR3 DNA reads TGTGCCAGCAGTACACTAGCGGGAGTGGGCGAGCAGTACTTC.

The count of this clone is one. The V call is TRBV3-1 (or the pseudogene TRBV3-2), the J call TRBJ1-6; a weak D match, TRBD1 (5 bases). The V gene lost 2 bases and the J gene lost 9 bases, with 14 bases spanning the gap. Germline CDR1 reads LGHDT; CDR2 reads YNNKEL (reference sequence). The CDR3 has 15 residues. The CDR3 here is CASSQSSQGVSPLHF. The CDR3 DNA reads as TGTGCCAGCAGCCAAAGTTCGCAGGGCGTTTCACCCCTCCACTTT.